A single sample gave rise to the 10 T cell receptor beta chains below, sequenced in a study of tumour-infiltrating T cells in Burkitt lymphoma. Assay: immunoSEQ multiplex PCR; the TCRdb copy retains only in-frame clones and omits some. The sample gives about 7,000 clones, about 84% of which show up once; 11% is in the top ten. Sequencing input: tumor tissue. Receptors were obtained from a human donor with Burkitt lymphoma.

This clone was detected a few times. The CDR3 coding sequence is TGTGCCAGCAGCGCCTTAGGGGTCAATGAGCAGTTCTTC. Translation: CASSALGVNEQFF. The genes are TRBV6-1 and TRBJ2-1, with D perhaps matching TRBD1 (5 bases). The CDR3 extends over 13 amino acids. The V end lost 6 bases, the J end lost 6 bases, and 12 bases lay between the germline ends. CDR1 MNHNS and CDR2 SASEGT come from the germline V gene.

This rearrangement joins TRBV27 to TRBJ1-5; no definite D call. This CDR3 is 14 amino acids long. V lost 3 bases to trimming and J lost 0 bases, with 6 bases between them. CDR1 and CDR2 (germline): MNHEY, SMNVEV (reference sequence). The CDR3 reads CASSFDYSNQPQHF. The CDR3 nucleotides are TGTGCCAGCAGTTTTGACTATAGCAATCAGCCCCAGCATTTT.

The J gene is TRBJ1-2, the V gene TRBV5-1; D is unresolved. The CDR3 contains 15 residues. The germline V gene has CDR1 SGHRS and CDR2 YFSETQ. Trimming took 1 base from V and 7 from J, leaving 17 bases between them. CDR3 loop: CASSLTTLGYGGYTF. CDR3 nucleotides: TGCGCCAGCAGCTTGACGACTCTGGGGTATGGTGGCTACACCTTC.

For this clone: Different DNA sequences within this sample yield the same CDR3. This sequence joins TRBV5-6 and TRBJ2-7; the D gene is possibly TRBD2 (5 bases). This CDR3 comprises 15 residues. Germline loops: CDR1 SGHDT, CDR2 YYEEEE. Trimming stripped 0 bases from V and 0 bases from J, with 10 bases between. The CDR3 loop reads CASSLGLAISYEQYF. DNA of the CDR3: TGTGCCAGCAGCTTGGGGCTAGCCATCTCCTACGAGCAGTACTTC.

This chain's CDR3 is CASTKNYQETQYF. The CDR3 nucleotides read TGTGCCAGCACCAAGAACTACCAAGAGACCCAGTACTTC. The chain uses TRBV2 and TRBJ2-5; D gene unclear. V gave up 7 bases and J gave up 0 bases, with 9 bases separating them. Germline CDR1 and CDR2: SNHLY and FYNNEI. The CDR3 covers 13 residues.

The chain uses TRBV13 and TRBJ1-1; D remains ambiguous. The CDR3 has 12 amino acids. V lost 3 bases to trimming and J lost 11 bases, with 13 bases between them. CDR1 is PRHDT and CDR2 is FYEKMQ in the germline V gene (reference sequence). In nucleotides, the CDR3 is TGTGCCAGCAGCTTTACTGGGAACAAGGCTTTCTTT. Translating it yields CASSFTGNKAFF. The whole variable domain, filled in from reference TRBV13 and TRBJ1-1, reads AAGVIQSPRHLIKEKRETATLKCYPIPRHDTVYWYQQGPGQDPQFLISFYEKMQSDKGSIPDRFSAQQFSDYHSELNMSSLELGDSALYFCASSFTGNKAFFGQGTRLTVV.

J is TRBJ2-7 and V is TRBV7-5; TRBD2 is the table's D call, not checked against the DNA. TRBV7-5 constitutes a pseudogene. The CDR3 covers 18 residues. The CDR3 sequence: CARSSPPSGRAHPYEQYF. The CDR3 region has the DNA TGTGCCAGAAGCTCTCCTCCCAGCGGGAGGGCCCATCCCTACGAGCAGTACTTC.

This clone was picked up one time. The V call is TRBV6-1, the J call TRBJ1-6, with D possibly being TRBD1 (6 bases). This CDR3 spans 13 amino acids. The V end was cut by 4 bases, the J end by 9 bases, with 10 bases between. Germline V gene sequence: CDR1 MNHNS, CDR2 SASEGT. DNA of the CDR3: TGTGCCAGCAGTGCAGGGGATACTTCACCCCTCCACTTT. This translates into CASSAGDTSPLHF.

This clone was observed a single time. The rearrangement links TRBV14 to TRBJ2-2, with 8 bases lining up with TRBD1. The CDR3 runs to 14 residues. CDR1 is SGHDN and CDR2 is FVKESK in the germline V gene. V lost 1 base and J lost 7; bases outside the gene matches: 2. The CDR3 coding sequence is TGTGCCAGCAGCCAAGGACAGGGGTTCGGGGAGCTGTTTTTT. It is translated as CASSQGQGFGELFF.

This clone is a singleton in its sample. The CDR3 DNA follows: TGTGCCAGCAGCTTCATGCAGGGTTTTTTATCGGAGCAGTTCTTC. Encoded protein: CASSFMQGFLSEQFF. The chain joins TRBV5-5 to TRBJ2-1; possible D gene TRBD1, 5 bases. The germline V gene has CDR1 SGHKS and CDR2 YYEKEE (reference sequence). The CDR3 sequence is 15 residues long. The V end was cut by 2 bases, the J end by 10 bases, with 19 bases between.